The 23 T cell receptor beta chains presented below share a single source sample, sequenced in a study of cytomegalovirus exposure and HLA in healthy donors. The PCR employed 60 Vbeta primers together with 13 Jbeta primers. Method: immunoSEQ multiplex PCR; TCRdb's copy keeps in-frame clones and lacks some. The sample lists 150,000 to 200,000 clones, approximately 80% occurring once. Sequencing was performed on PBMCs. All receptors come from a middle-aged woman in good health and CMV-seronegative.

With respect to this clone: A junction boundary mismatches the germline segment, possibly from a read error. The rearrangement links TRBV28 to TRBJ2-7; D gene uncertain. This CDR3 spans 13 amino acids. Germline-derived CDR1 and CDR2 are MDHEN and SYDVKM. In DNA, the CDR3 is TGTGCCAGCCGTTTACCGGTTACCTACGAGCAGTACTTC. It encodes CASRLPVTYEQYF.

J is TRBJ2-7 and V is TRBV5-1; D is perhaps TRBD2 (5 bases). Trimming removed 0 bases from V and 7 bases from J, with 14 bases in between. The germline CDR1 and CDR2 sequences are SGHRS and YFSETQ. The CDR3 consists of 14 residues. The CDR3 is CASSLADSGLEQYF. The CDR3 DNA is TGCGCCAGCAGCTTGGCGGACTCCGGGTTGGAGCAGTACTTC.

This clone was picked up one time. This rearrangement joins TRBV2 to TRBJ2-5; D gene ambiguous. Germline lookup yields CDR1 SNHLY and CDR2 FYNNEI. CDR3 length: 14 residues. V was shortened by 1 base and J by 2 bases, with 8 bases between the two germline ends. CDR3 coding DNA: TGTGCCAGCAGTGAAGACTACGGGCAAGAGACCCAGTACTTC. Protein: CASSEDYGQETQYF. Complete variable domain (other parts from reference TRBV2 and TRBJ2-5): EPEVTQTPSHQVTQMGQEVILRCVPISNHLYFYWYRQILGQKVEFLVSFYNNEISEKSEIFDDQFSVERPDGSNFTLKIRSTKLEDSAMYFCASSEDYGQETQYFGPGTRLLVL.

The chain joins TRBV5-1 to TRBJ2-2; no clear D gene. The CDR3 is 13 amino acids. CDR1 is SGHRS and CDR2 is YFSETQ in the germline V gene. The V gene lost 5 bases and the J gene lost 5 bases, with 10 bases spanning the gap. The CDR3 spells CASRFQATGELFF. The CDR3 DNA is TGCGCCAGCAGATTCCAAGCGACCGGGGAGCTGTTTTTT.

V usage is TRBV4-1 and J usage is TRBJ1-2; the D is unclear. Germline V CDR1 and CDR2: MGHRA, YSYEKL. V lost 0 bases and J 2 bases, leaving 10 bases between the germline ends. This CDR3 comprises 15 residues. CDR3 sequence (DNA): TGCGCCAGCAGCCAAGAAGAGGGCTCCAACTATGGCTACACCTTC. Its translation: CASSQEEGSNYGYTF.

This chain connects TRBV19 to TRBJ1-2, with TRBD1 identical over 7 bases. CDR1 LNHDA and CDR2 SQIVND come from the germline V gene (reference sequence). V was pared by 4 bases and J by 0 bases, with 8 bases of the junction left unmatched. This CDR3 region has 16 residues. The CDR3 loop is CASSTYGTDSNYGYTF. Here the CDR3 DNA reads TGTGCCAGTAGTACATACGGGACAGACTCTAACTATGGCTACACCTTC.

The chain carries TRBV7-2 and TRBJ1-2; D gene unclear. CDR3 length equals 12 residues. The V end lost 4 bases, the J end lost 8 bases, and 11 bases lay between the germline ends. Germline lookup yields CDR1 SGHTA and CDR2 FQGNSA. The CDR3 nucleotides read TGTGCCAGCAGCTCCACAGCACAAGGCTACACCTTC. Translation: CASSSTAQGYTF.

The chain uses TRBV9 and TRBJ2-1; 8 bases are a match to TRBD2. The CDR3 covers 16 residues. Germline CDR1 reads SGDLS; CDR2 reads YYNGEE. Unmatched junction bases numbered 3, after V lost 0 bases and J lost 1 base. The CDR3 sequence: CASSVAGGQSYNEQFF. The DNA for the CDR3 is TGTGCCAGCAGCGTAGCGGGAGGGCAATCCTACAATGAGCAGTTCTTC.

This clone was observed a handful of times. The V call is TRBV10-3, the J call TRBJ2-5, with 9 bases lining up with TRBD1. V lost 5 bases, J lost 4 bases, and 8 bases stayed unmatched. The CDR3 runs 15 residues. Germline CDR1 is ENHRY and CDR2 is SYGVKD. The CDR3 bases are TGTGCCATCAGTCCGGGACAGGGCAGATCAGAGACCCAGTACTTC. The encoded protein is CAISPGQGRSETQYF.

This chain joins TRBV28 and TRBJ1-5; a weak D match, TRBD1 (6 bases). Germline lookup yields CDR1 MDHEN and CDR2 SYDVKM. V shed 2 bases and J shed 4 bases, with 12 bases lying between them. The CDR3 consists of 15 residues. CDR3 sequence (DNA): TGTGCCAGCAGTTTAATTGGGACATCAAATCAGCCCCAGCATTTT. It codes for CASSLIGTSNQPQHF.

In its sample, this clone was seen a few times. In DNA form, the CDR3 reads TGCGCCAGCAGCCAAGATTCGTTCCAGCCCCAGCATTTT. Translating gives CASSQDSFQPQHF. The chain has TRBV4-1 and TRBJ1-5; the D is unclear. The CDR3 length is 13 residues. The V end was cut by 0 bases, the J end by 7 bases, with 7 bases between. In germline, CDR1 is MGHRA, CDR2 YSYEKL.

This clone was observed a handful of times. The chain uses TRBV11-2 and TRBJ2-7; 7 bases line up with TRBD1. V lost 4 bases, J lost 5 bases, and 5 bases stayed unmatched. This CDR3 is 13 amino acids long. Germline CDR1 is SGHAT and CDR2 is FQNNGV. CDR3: CASSSDRAHEQYF. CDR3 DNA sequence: TGTGCCAGCAGCTCAGACAGGGCCCACGAGCAGTACTTC.

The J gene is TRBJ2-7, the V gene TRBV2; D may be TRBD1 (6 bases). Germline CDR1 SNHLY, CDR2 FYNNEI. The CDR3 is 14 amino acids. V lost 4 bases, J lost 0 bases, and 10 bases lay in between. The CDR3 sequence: CASSARTDSYEQYF. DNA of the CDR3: TGTGCCAGCAGTGCCAGGACAGACTCCTACGAGCAGTACTTC.

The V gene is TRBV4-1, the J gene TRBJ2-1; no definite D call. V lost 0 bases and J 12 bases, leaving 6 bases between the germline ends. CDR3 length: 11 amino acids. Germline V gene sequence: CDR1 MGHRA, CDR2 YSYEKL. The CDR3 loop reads CASSQEARQFF. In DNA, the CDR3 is TGCGCCAGCAGCCAAGAGGCAAGGCAGTTCTTC.

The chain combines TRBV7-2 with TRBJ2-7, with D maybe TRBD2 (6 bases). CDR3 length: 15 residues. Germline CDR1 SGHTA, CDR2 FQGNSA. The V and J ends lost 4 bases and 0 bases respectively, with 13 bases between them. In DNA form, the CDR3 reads TGTGCCAGCAGCTGGGGACTCTTGGTCTCCTACGAGCAGTACTTC. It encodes CASSWGLLVSYEQYF.

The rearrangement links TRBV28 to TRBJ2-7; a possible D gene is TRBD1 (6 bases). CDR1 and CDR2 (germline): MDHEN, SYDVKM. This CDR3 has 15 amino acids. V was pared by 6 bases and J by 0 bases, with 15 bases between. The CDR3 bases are TGTGCCAGCAGCTCGGACAGATACTACTCCTACGAGCAGTACTTC. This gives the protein CASSSDRYYSYEQYF.

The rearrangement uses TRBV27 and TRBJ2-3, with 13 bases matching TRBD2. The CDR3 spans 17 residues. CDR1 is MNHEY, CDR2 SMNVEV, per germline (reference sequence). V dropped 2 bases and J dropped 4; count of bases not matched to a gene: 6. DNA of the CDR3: TGTGCCAGCAGTTTAACCACTAGCGGGGGGGCCTCAGATACGCAGTATTTT. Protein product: CASSLTTSGGASDTQYF.

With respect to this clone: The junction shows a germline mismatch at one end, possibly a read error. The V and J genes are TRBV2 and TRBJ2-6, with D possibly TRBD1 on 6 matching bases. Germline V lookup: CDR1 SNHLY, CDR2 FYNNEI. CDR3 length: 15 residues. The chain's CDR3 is CASRLQGAGANGLTF. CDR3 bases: TGTGCCAGCCGACTACAGGGCGCAGGGGCCAACGGCCTGACTTTC.

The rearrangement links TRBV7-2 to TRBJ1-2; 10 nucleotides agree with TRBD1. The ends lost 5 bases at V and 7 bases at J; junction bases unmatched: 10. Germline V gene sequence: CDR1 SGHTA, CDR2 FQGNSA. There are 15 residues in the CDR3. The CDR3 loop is CASSPPGQGLTGYTF. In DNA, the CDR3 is TGTGCCAGCAGCCCCCCGGGACAGGGGCTTACTGGCTACACCTTC.

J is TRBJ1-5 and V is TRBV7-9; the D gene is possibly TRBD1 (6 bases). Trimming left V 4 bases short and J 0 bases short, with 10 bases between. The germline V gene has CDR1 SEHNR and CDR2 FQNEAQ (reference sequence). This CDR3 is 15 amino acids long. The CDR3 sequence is CASSSGHLSNQPQHF. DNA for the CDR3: TGTGCCAGCAGCTCGGGACACCTTAGCAATCAGCCCCAGCATTTT.

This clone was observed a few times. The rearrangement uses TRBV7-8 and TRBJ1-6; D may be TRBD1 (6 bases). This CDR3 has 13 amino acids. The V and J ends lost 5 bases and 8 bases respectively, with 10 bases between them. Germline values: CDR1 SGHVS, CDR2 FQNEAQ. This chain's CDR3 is CASSAEGDSPLHF. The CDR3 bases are TGTGCCAGCAGCGCCGAGGGGGATTCACCCCTCCACTTT.

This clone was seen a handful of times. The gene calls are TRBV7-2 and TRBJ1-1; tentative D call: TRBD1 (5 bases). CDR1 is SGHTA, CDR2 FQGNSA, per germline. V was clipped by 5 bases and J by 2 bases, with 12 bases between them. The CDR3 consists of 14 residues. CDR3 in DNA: TGTGCCAGCAGCCGGGGGGGACCTAACACTGAAGCTTTCTTT. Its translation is CASSRGGPNTEAFF.

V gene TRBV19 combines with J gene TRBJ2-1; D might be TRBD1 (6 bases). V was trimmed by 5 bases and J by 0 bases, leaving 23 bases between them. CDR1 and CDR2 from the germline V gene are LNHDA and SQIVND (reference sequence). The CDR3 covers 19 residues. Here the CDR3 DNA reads TGTGCCAGTAGTCTCTTCGGGACAATCGGAATCGGCTCCTACAATGAGCAGTTCTTC. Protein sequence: CASSLFGTIGIGSYNEQFF.